Each of the 15 T cell receptor beta chains below was sequenced from the same sample in a study of blood T cell repertoires in COVID-19. Assay: immunoSEQ multiplex PCR; the TCRdb copy retains only in-frame clones and omits some. The sample lists about 250,000 clones; 75% to 90% were seen once. The sample taken for sequencing was PBMCs or T cells enriched from blood (not recorded which). The receptor source for this set is a woman aged 25 to 39 who had recovered from COVID-19.

The rearrangement links TRBV5-1 to TRBJ1-4, with 9 positions matching TRBD1. V lost 0 bases to trimming and J lost 3 bases; unmatched junction nucleotides: 9. There are 18 residues in the CDR3. Germline loops: CDR1 SGHRS, CDR2 YFSETQ. CDR3 sequence (DNA): TGCGCCAGCAGCTTGGGGGGACAGGGTAGCGGATCTAATGAAAAACTGTTTTTT. Translation gives CASSLGGQGSGSNEKLFF.

The gene calls are TRBV28 and TRBJ2-7, with 10 bases that match TRBD1. Germline assignment: CDR1 MDHEN and CDR2 SYDVKM. After removal of 5 bases from V and 5 bases from J, the junction contained 9 bases not matched to a gene. CDR3 length equals 15 residues. The DNA of the CDR3 is TGTGCCAGCAGTCCCCGACAGGGGGCTAGGCACGAGCAGTACTTC. It translates to CASSPRQGARHEQYF.

The CDR3 reads CASSLSVGSGRQYEQYF. The CDR3 nucleotides read TGTGCCAGCAGCTTGTCAGTCGGCAGCGGGAGGCAGTACGAGCAGTACTTC. The gene calls are TRBV5-4 and TRBJ2-7, with 9 bases matching TRBD2. CDR3 length: 17 amino acids. Germline trimming cut 1 base from V and 4 bases from J; bases unmatched to any gene: 12. Germline CDR1 SGHNT, CDR2 YYREEE (reference sequence).

About this clone: The same CDR3 is also encoded by other DNA sequences in this sample. The CDR3 protein is CASSATGGNQPQHF. The DNA for the CDR3 is TGTGCCAGCAGCGCGACAGGGGGCAATCAGCCCCAGCATTTT. The genes are TRBV9 and TRBJ1-5, with 8 bases matching TRBD1. The CDR3 consists of 14 residues. The trim removed 3 bases at V and 2 bases at J, leaving 1 base unmatched. CDR1 SGDLS and CDR2 YYNGEE come from the germline V gene. The complete variable domain, with remaining parts taken from reference TRBV9 and TRBJ1-5, reads DSGVTQTPKHLITATGQRVTLRCSPRSGDLSVYWYQQSLDQGLQFLIQYYNGEERAKGNILERFSAQQFPDLHSELNLSSLELGDSALYFCASSATGGNQPQHFGDGTRLSIL.

To note about this clone: Other DNA sequences from this sample encode an identical CDR3 as well. The V call is TRBV5-1, the J call TRBJ1-2; D possibly corresponds to TRBD1 (5 bases). This CDR3 is 12 amino acids long. Germline CDR1 SGHRS, CDR2 YFSETQ. V was cut by 4 bases and J by 4 bases, with 8 bases left in between. CDR3 residues: CASSPGGYGYTF. CDR3 nucleotide sequence: TGCGCCAGCAGCCCGGGGGGCTATGGCTACACCTTC.

This chain connects TRBV15 to TRBJ2-4; D is perhaps TRBD2 (5 bases). The CDR3 totals 16 residues. V was cut by 1 base and J by 1 base, with 11 bases left in between. From germline, CDR1 is LNHNV and CDR2 YYDKDF (reference sequence). In DNA form, the CDR3 reads TGTGCCACCAGCAGAGGGGGAGACCTGGCCAAAAACATTCAGTACTTC. It yields the protein CATSRGGDLAKNIQYF.

The chain is built from TRBV7-9 and TRBJ2-1, with 8 nucleotides matching TRBD1. The CDR3 is 14 residues long. V lost 5 bases to trimming and J lost 7 bases; unmatched junction nucleotides: 7. Germline CDR1 is SEHNR and CDR2 is FQNEAQ (reference sequence). CDR3 in DNA: TGTGCCAGCAGCCCCCGTCGACAGGGGAATGAGCAGTTCTTC. Its protein product is CASSPRRQGNEQFF.

The rearrangement uses TRBV11-2 and TRBJ2-1, with D possibly matching TRBD1 (6 bases). V lost 4 bases and J 4 bases, leaving 23 bases between the germline ends. The CDR3 consists of 18 residues. The germline V gene has CDR1 SGHAT and CDR2 FQNNGV. For the CDR3, the DNA is TGTGCCAGCAGCTCCGCCCAAGACAGGCCCAGGGATTACAATGAGCAGTTCTTC. Protein: CASSSAQDRPRDYNEQFF.

CDR3 DNA: TGTGCCAGCAGCGTCGCGCAGGGAATGGGGCAGTTCTTC. Translated: CASSVAQGMGQFF. The J gene is TRBJ2-1, the V gene TRBV9, with TRBD1 as a possible D gene (5 bases). The ends were cut back, 2 bases at V and 12 bases at J, with 15 bases in the middle. This CDR3 has 13 amino acids. Germline V gene sequence: CDR1 SGDLS, CDR2 YYNGEE.

In its sample, this clone was seen a few times. The same CDR3 is also encoded by other DNA sequences in this sample. The chain has TRBV27 and TRBJ1-6; 12 positions match TRBD1. Germline V CDR1 and CDR2: MNHEY, SMNVEV (reference sequence). This CDR3 comprises 15 residues. Trimming cost V 4 bases and J 7 bases; bases outside gene matches: 2. DNA of the CDR3: TGTGCCAGCAGTTCAGGGACAGGGGGCAATTCACCCCTCCACTTT. As protein: CASSSGTGGNSPLHF.

CDR3 bases: TGTGCCAGCAGTTTTCGGGGCCCTAGCCGGGGGTTTGGTGAAAAACTGTTTTTT. Its protein product is CASSFRGPSRGFGEKLFF. J is TRBJ1-4 and V is TRBV27; D is perhaps TRBD1 (5 bases). V lost 3 bases, J lost 7 bases, and 24 bases lay in between. Looked up from germline, CDR1 is MNHEY and CDR2 is SMNVEV (reference sequence). The length of the CDR3 is 18 residues.

The chain links TRBV2 to TRBJ1-1; possibly TRBD1 for D (5 bases). This CDR3 spans 15 amino acids. V lost 7 bases and J lost 2, with 17 bases in between. CDR1 is SNHLY and CDR2 is FYNNEI in the germline V gene. The CDR3 sequence is CASTMTDSLNTEAFF. The CDR3 nucleotides are TGTGCCAGCACCATGACAGATTCCCTCAACACTGAAGCTTTCTTT.

The chain combines TRBV10-3 with TRBJ1-5; D remains ambiguous. The germline gives CDR1 ENHRY, CDR2 SYGVKD. V was shortened by 4 bases and J by 7 bases, with 11 bases between the two germline ends. This CDR3 region has 13 residues. CDR3 DNA: TGTGCCATCAGTGGAACGGGAGGCCAGCCCCAGCATTTT. Protein product: CAISGTGGQPQHF.

The count of this clone is one. The V and J genes are TRBV24-1 and TRBJ2-3; D call uncertain. The germline CDR1 and CDR2 sequences are KGHDR and SFDVKD. Trimming took off 5 bases at V and 1 base at J, with 12 bases between the two ends. CDR3 length: 15 amino acids. The CDR3 region has the DNA TGTGCCACCAGTGGCCTAGAAGGAGGCACAGATACGCAGTATTTT. Its translation: CATSGLEGGTDTQYF.

This chain joins TRBV19 and TRBJ1-5; TRBD1 matches at 7 bases. The length of the CDR3 is 13 residues. In germline, CDR1 is LNHDA, CDR2 SQIVND (reference sequence). V dropped 7 bases and J dropped 10; count of bases not matched to a gene: 10. The DNA for the CDR3 is TGTGCCAGTAATGATGACAGGGCAAGACCCCAGCATTTT. It translates to CASNDDRARPQHF.